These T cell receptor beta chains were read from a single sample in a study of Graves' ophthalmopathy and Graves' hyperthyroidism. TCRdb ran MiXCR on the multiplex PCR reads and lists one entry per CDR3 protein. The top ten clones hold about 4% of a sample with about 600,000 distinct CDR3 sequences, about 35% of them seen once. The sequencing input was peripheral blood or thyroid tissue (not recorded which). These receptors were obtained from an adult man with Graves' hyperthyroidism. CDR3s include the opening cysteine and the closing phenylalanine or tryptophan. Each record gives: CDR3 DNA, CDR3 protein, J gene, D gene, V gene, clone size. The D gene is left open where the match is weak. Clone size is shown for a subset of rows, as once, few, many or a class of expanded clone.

cdr3_nt: TGTGCCAGCAGCGTAGCCCGGACTAGCGGGAACACCGGGGAGCTGTTTTTT; cdr3_aa: CASSVARTSGNTGELFF; j_call: TRBJ2-2; d_call: TRBD2; v_call: TRBV9; clone_size: few
cdr3_nt: TGTGCCAGCACCCTTTCGGCGGGTTCGAATGGCTACACCTTC; cdr3_aa: CASTLSAGSNGYTF; j_call: TRBJ1-2; d_call: NA; v_call: TRBV12-3/TRBV12-4; clone_size: few
cdr3_nt: TGCAGTGCTACCCTTCCCGGCGGGGGGGCAAAAGAGACCCAGTACTTC; cdr3_aa: CSATLPGGGAKETQYF; j_call: TRBJ2-5; d_call: TRBD2; v_call: TRBV20-1; clone_size: NA
cdr3_nt: TGTGCCACCAGTGATCCTCAAGGGTTTGGAGAGACCCAGTACTTC; cdr3_aa: CATSDPQGFGETQYF; j_call: TRBJ2-5; d_call: NA; v_call: TRBV24-1; clone_size: many
cdr3_nt: TGTGCCATCAGTGAGACAGGGCGAGAAAAACTGTTTTTT; cdr3_aa: CAISETGREKLFF; j_call: TRBJ1-4; d_call: NA; v_call: TRBV10-3; clone_size: NA
cdr3_nt: TGTGCCAGTAGTATAGGTGGCAGCCCCTCCGAGCAGTACTTC; cdr3_aa: CASSIGGSPSEQYF; j_call: TRBJ2-7; d_call: NA; v_call: TRBV19; clone_size: few
cdr3_nt: TGTGCCAGCAGGCCGCGGACAGGGGGAGGGAGCAATCAGCCCCAGCATTTT; cdr3_aa: CASRPRTGGGSNQPQHF; j_call: TRBJ1-5; d_call: TRBD1; v_call: TRBV12-3/TRBV12-4; clone_size: NA
cdr3_nt: TGTGCCAGCAGCCAACTTACCGGGGCCGCGGATTCACCCCTCCACTTT; cdr3_aa: CASSQLTGAADSPLHF; j_call: TRBJ1-6; d_call: NA; v_call: TRBV9; clone_size: few
cdr3_nt: TGTGCCAGCAGCTTAGCGTCCCCAGCAGGGTACGAGCAGTACTTC; cdr3_aa: CASSLASPAGYEQYF; j_call: TRBJ2-7; d_call: NA; v_call: TRBV7-9; clone_size: many
cdr3_nt: TGTGCCACCAGACCAGCGCCGTACTACGAGCAGTACTTC; cdr3_aa: CATRPAPYYEQYF; j_call: TRBJ2-7; d_call: NA; v_call: TRBV6-5; clone_size: many
cdr3_nt: TGTGCCAGCAGTTACCAGGGTTTTGCTGGAAACACCATATATTTT; cdr3_aa: CASSYQGFAGNTIYF; j_call: TRBJ1-3; d_call: NA; v_call: TRBV6-5; clone_size: few
cdr3_nt: TGTGCCAGCAGTCAAGGGGCGACACAAGAGACCCAGTACTTC; cdr3_aa: CASSQGATQETQYF; j_call: TRBJ2-5; d_call: NA; v_call: TRBV27; clone_size: NA
cdr3_nt: TGTGCCTGGAGCCCCCCTGGACTGGGGACCTATGGCTACACCTTC; cdr3_aa: CAWSPPGLGTYGYTF; j_call: TRBJ1-2; d_call: NA; v_call: TRBV30; clone_size: few
cdr3_nt: TGTGCCAGCAGTTACTCGAACCCGCGACAGGGGGGAGGCTACACCTTC; cdr3_aa: CASSYSNPRQGGGYTF; j_call: TRBJ1-2; d_call: TRBD1; v_call: TRBV6-5; clone_size: many
cdr3_nt: TGTGCCAGCAGTCATGGTCAGGGCCGGGAGACCCAGTACTTC; cdr3_aa: CASSHGQGRETQYF; j_call: TRBJ2-5; d_call: NA; v_call: TRBV6-1; clone_size: few
cdr3_nt: TGTGCCAGCAGAAAGACCGCCGGCGGGGACACCGGGGAGCTGTTTTTT; cdr3_aa: CASRKTAGGDTGELFF; j_call: TRBJ2-2; d_call: NA; v_call: TRBV7-2; clone_size: few
cdr3_nt: TGTGCCAGCATGGTCGGACACCTGAACACTGAAGCTTTCTTT; cdr3_aa: CASMVGHLNTEAFF; j_call: TRBJ1-1; d_call: NA; v_call: TRBV6-1; clone_size: NA
cdr3_nt: TGCAGTGCCCCCTTCCCCCAAAGGGGCACTGAAGCTTTCTTT; cdr3_aa: CSAPFPQRGTEAFF; j_call: TRBJ1-1; d_call: NA; v_call: TRBV20-1; clone_size: many
cdr3_nt: TGCAGCGTTGGGGTACAGGGGAATGGTGGGGAGACCCAGTACTTC; cdr3_aa: CSVGVQGNGGETQYF; j_call: TRBJ2-5; d_call: TRBD1; v_call: TRBV29-1; clone_size: NA
cdr3_nt: TGTGCCAGCAGCTTCGGACTAGCGGGGGCGGAGACCCAGTACTTC; cdr3_aa: CASSFGLAGAETQYF; j_call: TRBJ2-5; d_call: TRBD2; v_call: TRBV7-2; clone_size: NA
cdr3_nt: TGCAGCGTTGAAGAAGCGGGCGGAAATGAAGCTTTCTTT; cdr3_aa: CSVEEAGGNEAFF; j_call: TRBJ1-1; d_call: NA; v_call: TRBV29-1; clone_size: NA
cdr3_nt: TGCAGCCAAGTTCCGGGACAGCAAGAGACCCAGTACTTC; cdr3_aa: CSQVPGQQETQYF; j_call: TRBJ2-5; d_call: TRBD1; v_call: TRBV29-1; clone_size: NA
cdr3_nt: TGTGCCAGCAGCTTAGAGGGGACGGGGTACCAAGAGACCCAGTACTTC; cdr3_aa: CASSLEGTGYQETQYF; j_call: TRBJ2-5; d_call: NA; v_call: TRBV7-9; clone_size: many
cdr3_nt: TGTGCCAGCAGCTTAGTATTAGGGCAGCTCAATGAGCAGTTCTTC; cdr3_aa: CASSLVLGQLNEQFF; j_call: TRBJ2-1; d_call: NA; v_call: TRBV7-9; clone_size: NA
cdr3_nt: TGCAGTGCTTTACAGGGTCGAGAAAAACTGTTTTTT; cdr3_aa: CSALQGREKLFF; j_call: TRBJ1-4; d_call: NA; v_call: TRBV20-1; clone_size: NA
cdr3_nt: TGTGCCAGCAGCTTAGTGGTCAGGGGGGACTACGAGCAGTACTTC; cdr3_aa: CASSLVVRGDYEQYF; j_call: TRBJ2-7; d_call: NA; v_call: TRBV7-9; clone_size: NA
cdr3_nt: TGTGCCAGCAGCCAAGACATATTCCCCGGCGAGACCCAGTACTTC; cdr3_aa: CASSQDIFPGETQYF; j_call: TRBJ2-5; d_call: NA; v_call: TRBV14; clone_size: few
cdr3_nt: TGTGCCAGCAGCCACGGTTTGAGACAAGAGACCCAGTACTTC; cdr3_aa: CASSHGLRQETQYF; j_call: TRBJ2-5; d_call: NA; v_call: TRBV6-6; clone_size: many
cdr3_nt: TGCAGTGCCAAGACTAGCCCCTACGAGCAGTACTTC; cdr3_aa: CSAKTSPYEQYF; j_call: TRBJ2-7; d_call: TRBD2; v_call: TRBV20-1; clone_size: NA
cdr3_nt: TGTGCCAGCAGCCTAAGATCAGGGGTCGACACCATATATTTT; cdr3_aa: CASSLRSGVDTIYF; j_call: TRBJ1-3; d_call: NA; v_call: TRBV7-9; clone_size: few
cdr3_nt: TGTGCCAGCAGGACTAGCGGGGTTGCCGGGGAGCTGTTTTTT; cdr3_aa: CASRTSGVAGELFF; j_call: TRBJ2-2; d_call: TRBD2; v_call: TRBV2; clone_size: once
cdr3_nt: TGTGCCAGCAGTTCAGGACAGGGAAACCTTAACTATGGCTACACCTTC; cdr3_aa: CASSSGQGNLNYGYTF; j_call: TRBJ1-2; d_call: TRBD1; v_call: TRBV27; clone_size: few
cdr3_nt: TGTGCCAGCAGCTCCGGGCCTGCCTACGAGCAGTACTTC; cdr3_aa: CASSSGPAYEQYF; j_call: TRBJ2-7; d_call: NA; v_call: TRBV5-6; clone_size: many
cdr3_nt: TGTGCCAGCAAAATTTTCCTCAACACCATATATTTT; cdr3_aa: CASKIFLNTIYF; j_call: TRBJ1-3; d_call: NA; v_call: TRBV12-3/TRBV12-4; clone_size: NA
cdr3_nt: TGTGCCAGCAGCTTGGGACAGGGGGGTTGGGAGACCCAGTACTTC; cdr3_aa: CASSLGQGGWETQYF; j_call: TRBJ2-5; d_call: TRBD1; v_call: TRBV5-4; clone_size: few
cdr3_nt: TGCGCCAGCAGCCAAGGGCAGGTTCCCCACAATGAGCAGTTCTTC; cdr3_aa: CASSQGQVPHNEQFF; j_call: TRBJ2-1; d_call: NA; v_call: TRBV4-1; clone_size: few
cdr3_nt: TGTGCCAGCAGGATGAACCGAATGGGGCACACTGAAGCTTTCTTT; cdr3_aa: CASRMNRMGHTEAFF; j_call: TRBJ1-1; d_call: NA; v_call: TRBV12-3/TRBV12-4; clone_size: NA
cdr3_nt: TGTGCCAGCAGCTTAGTCTCTTTAAGACTAGCGGGGAACTACGAGCAGTACTTC; cdr3_aa: CASSLVSLRLAGNYEQYF; j_call: TRBJ2-7; d_call: TRBD2; v_call: TRBV7-2; clone_size: NA
cdr3_nt: TGTGCCAGCAGTGGGGGGGATACTGAAGCTTTCTTT; cdr3_aa: CASSGGDTEAFF; j_call: TRBJ1-1; d_call: NA; v_call: TRBV2; clone_size: many
cdr3_nt: TGTGCCAGCAGTTTCCTAACAGGGGTTGGTTTGTCGGATAACTATGGCTACACCTTC; cdr3_aa: CASSFLTGVGLSDNYGYTF; j_call: TRBJ1-2; d_call: TRBD1; v_call: TRBV12-3/TRBV12-4; clone_size: few
cdr3_nt: TGCAGCGTTGAGCTGGGGCATTGGATGAACACTAACTATGGCTACACCTTC; cdr3_aa: CSVELGHWMNTNYGYTF; j_call: TRBJ1-2; d_call: NA; v_call: TRBV29-1; clone_size: NA
cdr3_nt: TGTGCCAGCAGTTTATTCGGGACAGGTCATCAAGAGACCCAGTACTTC; cdr3_aa: CASSLFGTGHQETQYF; j_call: TRBJ2-5; d_call: TRBD1; v_call: TRBV12-3/TRBV12-4; clone_size: NA